The 28 T cell receptor beta chains below come from one sample, sequenced in a study of shared clonotypes between healthy human individuals. Method: immunoSEQ multiplex PCR; TCRdb's copy keeps in-frame clones and lacks some. The sample shows roughly 760,000 clones, around 67% of them seen only once. Source material: memory CD4+ T cells sorted from blood. Specified subset: CD45RA-negative fraction. The receptors come from a woman in her thirties in good health.

The chain links TRBV5-1 to TRBJ1-1; possibly TRBD1 for D (5 bases). V lost 2 bases, J lost 4 bases, and 12 bases lay in between. The germline gives CDR1 SGHRS, CDR2 YFSETQ. There are 14 residues in the CDR3. This CDR3 reads CASSFEGWGTEAFF. The CDR3 nucleotides are TGCGCCAGCAGCTTTGAGGGGTGGGGCACTGAAGCTTTCTTT.

This sequence joins TRBV15 and TRBJ1-3, with D perhaps TRBD1 (5 bases). The CDR3 is 14 residues long. The germline CDR1 and CDR2 sequences are LNHNV and YYDKDF (reference sequence). V lost 3 bases, J lost 9 bases, and 15 bases lay in between. The chain's CDR3 is CATSSRGRESTIYF. The DNA of the CDR3 is TGTGCCACCAGCAGTCGAGGCAGGGAAAGCACCATATATTTT.

The table lists this clone with a count of one. The junction differs from germline at one of its ends, possibly a read error. J is TRBJ2-7 and V is TRBV20-1; D is unclear. The CDR3 extends over 11 amino acids. Per germline, CDR1 DFQATT and CDR2 SNEGSKA (reference sequence). This CDR3 reads CSARGLTSQDF. The CDR3 DNA sequence: TGCAGTGCTAGAGGCCTGACCAGTCAGGACTTC.

This clone was counted a few times. The chain couples TRBV29-1 to TRBJ1-1; D gene ambiguous. There are 12 residues in the CDR3. With 4 bases removed from V and 11 bases from J, the gap between germline ends came to 17 bases. Germline V gene sequence: CDR1 SQVTM, CDR2 ANQGSEA. As DNA, the CDR3 is TGCAGCGTTGGGTGGTTGGACGGGCTGGCTTTCTTT. This codes for CSVGWLDGLAFF.

CDR3 protein: CASSYNGPYEQYF. In DNA form, the CDR3 reads TGTGCCAGCAGTTACAACGGTCCTTACGAGCAGTACTTC. This chain uses TRBV6-5 with TRBJ2-7; D gene uncertain. The CDR3 is 13 residues long. CDR1 and CDR2 (germline): MNHEY, SVGAGI. The V gene lost 2 bases and the J gene lost 4 bases, with 9 bases spanning the gap.

The chain joins TRBV30 to TRBJ2-5; tentative D call: TRBD2 (5 bases). Germline V gives CDR1 GTSNPN, CDR2 SVGIG (reference sequence). The V and J ends lost 0 bases and 4 bases respectively, with 9 bases between them. The CDR3 is 13 residues long. The CDR3 DNA sequence: TGTGCCTGGAGTGTGGGCGGGTCAGAGACCCAGTACTTC. Translated: CAWSVGGSETQYF.

As to this clone: Other DNA variants within this sample encode the same CDR3. The CDR3 here is CASSSGTSGTEQYF. The CDR3, as DNA: TGCGCCAGCAGCTCCGGGACTAGCGGTACGGAGCAGTACTTC. The chain joins TRBV5-1 to TRBJ2-7, with 11 positions matching TRBD2. Looked up from germline, CDR1 is SGHRS and CDR2 is YFSETQ. With 3 bases clipped from V and 7 bases from J, the junction kept 6 bases outside the gene matches. The CDR3 spans 14 residues. The full variable domain, with the rest looked up from reference TRBV5-1 and TRBJ2-7, is KAGVTQTPRYLIKTRGQQVTLSCSPISGHRSVSWYQQTPGQGLQFLFEYFSETQRNKGNFPGRFSGRQFSNSRSEMNVSTLELGDSALYLCASSSGTSGTEQYFGPGTRLTVT.

This clone was observed at least ten times. V gene TRBV4-1 combines with J gene TRBJ2-4; D is unclear. Germline V gene data show CDR1 as MGHRA and CDR2 as YSYEKL. The CDR3 has 15 residues. The V end was cut by 0 bases, the J end by 0 bases, with 6 bases between. The CDR3 nucleotides are TGCGCCAGCAGCCAAGAAATCCTAGCCAAAAACATTCAGTACTTC. Translation: CASSQEILAKNIQYF.

This rearrangement joins TRBV19 to TRBJ1-4; TRBD1 is a possible D gene (6 bases). Germline lookup yields CDR1 LNHDA and CDR2 SQIVND (reference sequence). The CDR3 covers 15 residues. Trimming left V 5 bases short and J 5 bases short, with 15 bases between. Here the CDR3 DNA reads TGTGCCAGTAGTTCCTACAGGGAGGGGAATGAAAAACTGTTTTTT. Its protein is CASSSYREGNEKLFF. Full variable domain (outside the CDR3, taken from reference TRBV19 and TRBJ1-4): DGGITQSPKYLFRKEGQNVTLSCEQNLNHDAMYWYRQDPGQGLRLIYYSQIVNDFQKGDIAEGYSVSREKKESFPLTVTSAQKNPTAFYLCASSSYREGNEKLFFGSGTQLSVL.

The chain links TRBV6-1 to TRBJ2-5, with a tentative D call TRBD2 (6 bases). CDR3 length: 14 amino acids. V was cut by 3 bases and J by 1 base, with 9 bases left in between. Germline CDR1 reads MNHNS; CDR2 reads SASEGT. The CDR3 DNA follows: TGTGCCAGCAGTGATGGGGGGTTCCAAGAGACCCAGTACTTC. It translates to CASSDGGFQETQYF.

The V and J genes are TRBV28 and TRBJ1-1; D not certain. The length of the CDR3 is 14 residues. Per germline, CDR1 MDHEN and CDR2 SYDVKM. Trimming took off 8 bases at V and 1 base at J, with 14 bases between the two ends. CDR3 DNA: TGTGCCAGCCTGTTGGTACGATCGAACACTGAAGCTTTCTTT. It translates to CASLLVRSNTEAFF.

Only a few counts were recorded for this clone. The chain recombines TRBV5-6 with TRBJ2-1; 8 positions agree with TRBD2. Germline CDR1 is SGHDT and CDR2 is YYEEEE. The CDR3 is 15 residues long. V was clipped by 4 bases and J by 0 bases; unmatched bases: 3. The CDR3 is CASSRAGVSYNEQFF. CDR3 bases: TGTGCCAGCAGCCGAGCGGGAGTCTCCTACAATGAGCAGTTCTTC. The entire variable domain, with the rest obtained from reference TRBV5-6 and TRBJ2-1, is as follows: DAGVTQSPTHLIKTRGQQVTLRCSPKSGHDTVSWYQQALGQGPQFIFQYYEEEERQRGNFPDRFSGHQFPNYSSELNVNALLLGDSALYLCASSRAGVSYNEQFFGPGTRLTVL.

This clone has only one observation. This chain uses TRBV11-2 with TRBJ1-5; D gene unclear. The CDR3 length is 15 residues. The V end lost 3 bases, the J end lost 0 bases, and 9 bases lay between the germline ends. Germline assignment: CDR1 SGHAT and CDR2 FQNNGV. Here the CDR3 DNA reads TGTGCCAGCAGCTTCTCCGGGAATAGCAATCAGCCCCAGCATTTT. This gives the protein CASSFSGNSNQPQHF. The entire variable domain, with the rest obtained from reference TRBV11-2 and TRBJ1-5, is as follows: EAGVAQSPRYKIIEKRQSVAFWCNPISGHATLYWYQQILGQGPKLLIQFQNNGVVDDSQLPKDRFSAERLKGVDSTLKIQPAKLEDSAVYLCASSFSGNSNQPQHFGDGTRLSIL.

The chain joins TRBV5-1 to TRBJ2-1, with D unresolved. The CDR3 is made up of 16 amino acids. V lost 0 bases and J 3 bases, leaving 13 bases between the germline ends. Germline V gene data show CDR1 as SGHRS and CDR2 as YFSETQ. DNA for the CDR3: TGCGCCAGCAGCTTGGGTCTGGTGGGATTCTACAATGAGCAGTTCTTC. Translated: CASSLGLVGFYNEQFF.

V usage is TRBV5-6 and J usage is TRBJ2-1; 9 nucleotides match TRBD2. This CDR3 comprises 17 residues. After removal of 2 bases from V and 7 bases from J, the junction contained 13 bases not matched to a gene. Looked up from germline, CDR1 is SGHDT and CDR2 is YYEEEE. The CDR3 is CASSFVTSGRRHNEQFF. The CDR3 region has the DNA TGTGCCAGCAGCTTTGTGACTAGCGGACGAAGGCATAATGAGCAGTTCTTC.

The chain uses TRBV14 and TRBJ2-5, with 9 positions matching TRBD2. The J call could be wrong; TRBJ2-7 is a better fit for the DNA end. This CDR3 has 15 residues. Germline loops: CDR1 SGHDN, CDR2 FVKESK. CDR3 coding DNA: TGTGCCAGCAGCCAGCGGGGGGGAGGGCGGTACGAGCAGTACTTC. Translated: CASSQRGGGRYEQYF.

The genes are TRBV7-3 and TRBJ2-3; 8 bases align to TRBD2. The length of the CDR3 is 14 residues. The V segment lost 3 bases and the J segment 2 bases; nucleotides outside the gene matches: 1. CDR1 is SGHTA, CDR2 FQGTGA, per germline. The CDR3 here is CASSFSGTTDTQYF. The CDR3, as DNA: TGTGCCAGCAGCTTTAGCGGGACCACAGATACGCAGTATTTT. Drawing the rest from reference TRBV7-3 and TRBJ2-3, the complete variable domain is GAGVSQTPSNKVTEKGKYVELRCDPISGHTALYWYRQSLGQGPEFLIYFQGTGAADDSGLPNDRFFAVRPEGSVSTLKIQRTERGDSAVYLCASSFSGTTDTQYFGPGTRLTVL.

The V gene is TRBV11-2, the J gene TRBJ2-2; D is undetermined. Germline V gives CDR1 SGHAT, CDR2 FQNNGV. The CDR3 runs to 14 residues. The V end was cut by 1 base, the J end by 2 bases, with 5 bases between. CDR3 bases: TGTGCCAGCAGCTTAGCTCGCAACACCGGGGAGCTGTTTTTT. As protein: CASSLARNTGELFF.

The V gene is TRBV7-2, the J gene TRBJ1-2; D not resolved. Trimming pared 1 base from V and 4 bases from J, leaving 7 bases between. The CDR3 extends over 13 amino acids. Germline V gene lookup returns CDR1 SGHTA and CDR2 FQGNSA. In DNA form, the CDR3 reads TGTGCCAGCAGCTTAGATTCCCCCTATGGCTACACCTTC. It encodes CASSLDSPYGYTF.

J is TRBJ1-1 and V is TRBV6-5; TRBD1 matches 7 bases. The CDR3 spans 14 residues. V shed 6 bases, J shed 3 bases, and the junction held 7 bases outside the gene matches. Germline loops: CDR1 MNHEY, CDR2 SVGAGI. The CDR3 reads CASSLRGRDTEAFF. The CDR3 DNA is TGTGCCAGCAGCCTAAGGGGGCGGGACACTGAAGCTTTCTTT.

The V call is TRBV28, the J call TRBJ2-3, with 7 bases matching TRBD2. V shed 8 bases, J shed 2 bases, and the junction held 10 bases outside the gene matches. Germline V gives CDR1 MDHEN, CDR2 SYDVKM. The CDR3 covers 15 residues. This CDR3 is CASSEHSGTTDTQYF. Here the CDR3 DNA reads TGTGCCAGCTCAGAGCACAGCGGGACCACAGATACGCAGTATTTT.

The chain combines TRBV5-1 with TRBJ2-3, with 10 bases that match TRBD1. V was pared by 4 bases and J by 1 base, with 3 bases of the junction left unmatched. CDR1 and CDR2 from the germline V gene are SGHRS and YFSETQ. The CDR3 length is 15 residues. The CDR3 region has the DNA TGCGCCAGCAGCACTGGACAGGGGGGCACAGATACGCAGTATTTT. Protein product: CASSTGQGGTDTQYF.

This chain joins TRBV16 and TRBJ2-2; weak D call: TRBD1 (6 bases). V was cut by 3 bases and J by 4 bases, with 15 bases left in between. This CDR3 has 16 residues. The germline gives CDR1 KGHSY, CDR2 FQNENV. The CDR3 region has the DNA TGTGCCAGCAGCCACCAATTAGGGGGAGCCACCGGGGAGCTGTTTTTT. Translation gives CASSHQLGGATGELFF. Full variable domain (missing parts from reference TRBV16 and TRBJ2-2): GEEVAQTPKHLVRGEGQKAKLYCAPIKGHSYVFWYQQVLKNEFKFLISFQNENVFDETGMPKERFSAKCLPNSPCSLEIQATKLEDSAVYFCASSHQLGGATGELFFGEGSRLTVL.

For the CDR3, the DNA is TGCGCCAGCAGCTCCCAGGGTTACCTCTACAATGAGCAGTTCTTC. Protein product: CASSSQGYLYNEQFF. The V and J genes are TRBV5-1 and TRBJ2-1, with D possibly matching TRBD1 (5 bases). CDR1 is SGHRS, CDR2 YFSETQ, per germline. The CDR3 loop spans 15 amino acids. V shed 3 bases and J shed 3 bases, with 13 bases lying between them.

This chain joins TRBV5-1 and TRBJ2-3; 9 bases agree with TRBD2. CDR1 and CDR2 (germline): SGHRS, YFSETQ. The CDR3 is made up of 16 amino acids. V lost 0 bases, J lost 4 bases, and 6 bases stayed unmatched. The CDR3 reads CASSLDGLAIADTQYF. CDR3 DNA: TGCGCCAGCAGCTTGGACGGACTAGCGATAGCAGATACGCAGTATTTT.

The V call is TRBV4-1, the J call TRBJ2-7; 9 nucleotides line up with TRBD1. With 4 bases clipped from V and 7 bases from J, the junction kept 14 bases outside the gene matches. Germline-derived CDR1 and CDR2 are MGHRA and YSYEKL. The CDR3 totals 16 residues. The CDR3 DNA reads as TGCGCCAGCAGCCGAACCGGGACAGGGATCCTACAGGAGCAGTACTTC. The encoded protein is CASSRTGTGILQEQYF.

The CDR3 sequence is CASSPPGRAEPPGAQYF. In nucleotides, the CDR3 is TGTGCCAGCAGCCCGCCGGGAAGGGCGGAGCCCCCTGGGGCGCAGTACTTC. The genes are TRBV5-4 and TRBJ2-7; D is perhaps TRBD1 or TRBD2 (5 bases each). The CDR3 covers 17 residues. Trimming removed 4 bases from V and 9 bases from J, with 29 bases in between. CDR1 and CDR2 (germline): SGHNT, YYREEE (reference sequence).

The count of this clone is one. The chain is built from TRBV9 and TRBJ2-1; 9 bases line up with TRBD2. The CDR3 spans 17 residues. Trimming took 4 bases from V and 5 from J; bases not matched to a gene: 13. CDR1 and CDR2 from the germline V gene are SGDLS and YYNGEE. The chain's CDR3 is CASSKRAGTSLDNEQFF. The DNA of the CDR3 is TGTGCCAGCAGCAAGAGGGCCGGGACTAGCTTAGACAATGAGCAGTTCTTC.